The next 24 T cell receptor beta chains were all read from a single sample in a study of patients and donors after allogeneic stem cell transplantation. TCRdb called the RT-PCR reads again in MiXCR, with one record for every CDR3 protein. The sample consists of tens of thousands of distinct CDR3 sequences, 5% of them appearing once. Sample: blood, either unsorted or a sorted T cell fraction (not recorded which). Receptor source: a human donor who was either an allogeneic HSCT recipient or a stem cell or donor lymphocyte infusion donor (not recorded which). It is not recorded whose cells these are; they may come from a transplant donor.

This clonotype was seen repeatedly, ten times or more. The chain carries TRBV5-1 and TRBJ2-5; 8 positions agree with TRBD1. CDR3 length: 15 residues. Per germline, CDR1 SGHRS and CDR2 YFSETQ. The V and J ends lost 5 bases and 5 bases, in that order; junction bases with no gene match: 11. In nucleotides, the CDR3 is TGCGCCAGCAGTACCCGACAGGGGAAATCGGAGACCCAGTACTTC. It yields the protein CASSTRQGKSETQYF.

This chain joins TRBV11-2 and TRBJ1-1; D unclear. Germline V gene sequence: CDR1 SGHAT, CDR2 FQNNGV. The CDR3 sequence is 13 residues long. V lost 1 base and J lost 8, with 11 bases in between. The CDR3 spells CASSLVTSREAFF. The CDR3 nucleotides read TGTGCCAGCAGCTTAGTGACAAGTCGGGAAGCTTTCTTT.

CDR3: CASSMGQGSTDTQYF. Here the CDR3 DNA reads TGCGCCAGCAGCATGGGACAGGGAAGCACAGATACGCAGTATTTT. V and J are TRBV5-1 and TRBJ2-3; 9 positions agree with TRBD1. There are 15 residues in the CDR3. V was pared by 4 bases and J by 0 bases, with 3 bases of the junction left unmatched. Germline-derived CDR1 and CDR2 are SGHRS and YFSETQ.

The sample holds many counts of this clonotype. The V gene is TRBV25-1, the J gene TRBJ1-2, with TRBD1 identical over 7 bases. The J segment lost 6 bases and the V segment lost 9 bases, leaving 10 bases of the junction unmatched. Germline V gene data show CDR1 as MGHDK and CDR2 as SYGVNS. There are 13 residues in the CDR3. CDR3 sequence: CASKGASFDGYTF. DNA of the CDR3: TGTGCCAGTAAGGGGGCCTCCTTTGATGGCTACACCTTC.

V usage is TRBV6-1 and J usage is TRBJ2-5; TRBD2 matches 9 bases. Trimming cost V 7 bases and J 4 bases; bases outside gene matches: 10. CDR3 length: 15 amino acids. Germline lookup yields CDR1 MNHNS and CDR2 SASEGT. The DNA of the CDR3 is TGTGCCAGCAACCCCCTAGCGGGAACGAGAGAGACCCAGTACTTC. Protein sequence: CASNPLAGTRETQYF.

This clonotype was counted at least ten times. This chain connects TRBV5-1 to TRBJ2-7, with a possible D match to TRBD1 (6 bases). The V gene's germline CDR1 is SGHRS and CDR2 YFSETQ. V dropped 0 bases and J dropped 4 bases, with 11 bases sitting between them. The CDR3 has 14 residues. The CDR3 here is CASSLGQDIYEQYF. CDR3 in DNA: TGCGCCAGCAGCTTGGGACAGGACATATACGAGCAGTACTTC.

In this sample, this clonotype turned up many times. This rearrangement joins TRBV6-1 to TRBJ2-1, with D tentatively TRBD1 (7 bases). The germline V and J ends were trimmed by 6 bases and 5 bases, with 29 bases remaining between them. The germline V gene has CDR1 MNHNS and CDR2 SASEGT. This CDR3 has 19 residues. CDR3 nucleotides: TGTGCCAGCAGCGAACCGGGGGACAGTGAATATTGGGCCAACAATGAGCAGTTCTTC. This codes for CASSEPGDSEYWANNEQFF.

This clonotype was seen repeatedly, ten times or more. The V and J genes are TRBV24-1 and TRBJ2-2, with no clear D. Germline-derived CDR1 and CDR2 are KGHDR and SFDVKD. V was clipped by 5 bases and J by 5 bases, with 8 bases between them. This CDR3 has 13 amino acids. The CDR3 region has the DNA TGTGCCACCAGTGCTTGGGGTACCGGGGAGCTGTTTTTT. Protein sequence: CATSAWGTGELFF.

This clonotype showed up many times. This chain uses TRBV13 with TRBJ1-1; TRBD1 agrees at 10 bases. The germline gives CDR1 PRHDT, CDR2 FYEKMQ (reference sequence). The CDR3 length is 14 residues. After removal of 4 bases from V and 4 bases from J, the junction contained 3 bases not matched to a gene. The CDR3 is CASSSRDRGTEAFF. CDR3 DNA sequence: TGTGCCAGCAGCTCCCGGGACAGGGGCACTGAAGCTTTCTTT.

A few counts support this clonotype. Here the CDR3 DNA reads TGCAGTGCTAGAGGTCCGGGACACGGGGCACAGCCCCAGCATTTT. Translated: CSARGPGHGAQPQHF. This rearrangement joins TRBV20-1 to TRBJ1-5, with D possibly matching TRBD1 (6 bases). Per germline, CDR1 DFQATT and CDR2 SNEGSKA (reference sequence). The length of the CDR3 is 15 residues. V was cut by 1 base and J by 7 bases, with 17 bases left in between.

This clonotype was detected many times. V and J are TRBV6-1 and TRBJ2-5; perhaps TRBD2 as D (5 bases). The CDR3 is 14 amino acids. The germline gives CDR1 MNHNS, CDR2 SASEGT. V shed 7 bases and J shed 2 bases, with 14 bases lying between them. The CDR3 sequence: CASNRGLSQETQYF. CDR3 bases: TGTGCCAGCAACCGCGGGCTATCTCAAGAGACCCAGTACTTC.

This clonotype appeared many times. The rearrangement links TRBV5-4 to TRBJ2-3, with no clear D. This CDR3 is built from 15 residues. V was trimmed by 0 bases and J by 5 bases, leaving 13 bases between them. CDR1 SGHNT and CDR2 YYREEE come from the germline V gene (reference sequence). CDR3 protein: CASSLGPAFIDTQYF. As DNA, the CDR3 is TGTGCCAGCAGCTTGGGTCCAGCATTCATAGATACGCAGTATTTT.

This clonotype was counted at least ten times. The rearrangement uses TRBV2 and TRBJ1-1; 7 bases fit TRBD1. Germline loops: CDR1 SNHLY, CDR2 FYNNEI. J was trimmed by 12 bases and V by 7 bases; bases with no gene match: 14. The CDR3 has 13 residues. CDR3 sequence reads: CASMGQGGLGPFF. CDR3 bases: TGTGCCAGCATGGGACAAGGGGGCCTTGGGCCTTTCTTT.

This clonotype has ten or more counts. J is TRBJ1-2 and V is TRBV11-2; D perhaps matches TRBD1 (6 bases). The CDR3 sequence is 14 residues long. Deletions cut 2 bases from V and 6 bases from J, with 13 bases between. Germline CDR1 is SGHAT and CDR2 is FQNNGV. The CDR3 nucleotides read TGTGCCAGCAGCTTAAACAGGTACAGGGATGGCTACACCTTC. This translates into CASSLNRYRDGYTF.

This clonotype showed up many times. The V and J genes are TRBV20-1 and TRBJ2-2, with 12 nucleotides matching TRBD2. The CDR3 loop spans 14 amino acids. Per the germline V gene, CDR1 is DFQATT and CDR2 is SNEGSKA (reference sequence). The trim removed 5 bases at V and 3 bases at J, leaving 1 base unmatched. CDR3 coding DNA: TGCAGTGCTCGACTAGCGGGGGACACCGGGGAGCTGTTTTTT. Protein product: CSARLAGDTGELFF.

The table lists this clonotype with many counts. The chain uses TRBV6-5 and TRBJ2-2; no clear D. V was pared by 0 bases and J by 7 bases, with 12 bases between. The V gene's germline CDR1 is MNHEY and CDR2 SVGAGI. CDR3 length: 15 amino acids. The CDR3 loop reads CASSYSGVFVGELFF. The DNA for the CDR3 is TGTGCCAGCAGTTACTCTGGAGTCTTTGTCGGGGAGCTGTTTTTT.

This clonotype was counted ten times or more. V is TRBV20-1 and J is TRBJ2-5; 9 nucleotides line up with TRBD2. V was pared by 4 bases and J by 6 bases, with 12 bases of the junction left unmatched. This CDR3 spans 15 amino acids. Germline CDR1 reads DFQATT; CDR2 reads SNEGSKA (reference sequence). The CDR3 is CSAKNSGSGDKTQYF. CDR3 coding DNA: TGCAGTGCTAAGAATAGCGGGAGCGGTGATAAGACCCAGTACTTC.

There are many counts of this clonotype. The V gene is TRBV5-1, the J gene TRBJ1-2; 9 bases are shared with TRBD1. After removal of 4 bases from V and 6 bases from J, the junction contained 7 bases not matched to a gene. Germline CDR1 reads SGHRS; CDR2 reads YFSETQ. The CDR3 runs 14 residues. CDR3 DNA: TGCGCCAGCAGCATATATGGACAGGGGAATGGCTACACCTTC. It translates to CASSIYGQGNGYTF.

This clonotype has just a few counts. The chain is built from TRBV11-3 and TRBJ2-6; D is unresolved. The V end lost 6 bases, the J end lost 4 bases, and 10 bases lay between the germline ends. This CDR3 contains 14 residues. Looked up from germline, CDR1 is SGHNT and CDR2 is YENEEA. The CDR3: CASSPVRGANVLTF. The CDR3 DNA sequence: TGTGCCAGCAGTCCCGTCCGGGGGGCCAACGTCCTGACTTTC.

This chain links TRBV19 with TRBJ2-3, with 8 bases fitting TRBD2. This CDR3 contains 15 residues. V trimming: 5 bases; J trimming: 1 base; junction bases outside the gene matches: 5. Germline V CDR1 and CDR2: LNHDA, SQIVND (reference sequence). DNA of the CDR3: TGTGCCAGTAGTCGAAGCGGGGGTCGCACAGATACGCAGTATTTT. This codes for CASSRSGGRTDTQYF.

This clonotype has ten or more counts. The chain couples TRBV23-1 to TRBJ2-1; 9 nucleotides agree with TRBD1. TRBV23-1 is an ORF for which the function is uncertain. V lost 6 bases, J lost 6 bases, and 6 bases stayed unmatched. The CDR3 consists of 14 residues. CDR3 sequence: CASSPPGQGNEQFF. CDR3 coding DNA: TGCGCCAGCAGCCCCCCGGGACAGGGCAATGAGCAGTTCTTC.

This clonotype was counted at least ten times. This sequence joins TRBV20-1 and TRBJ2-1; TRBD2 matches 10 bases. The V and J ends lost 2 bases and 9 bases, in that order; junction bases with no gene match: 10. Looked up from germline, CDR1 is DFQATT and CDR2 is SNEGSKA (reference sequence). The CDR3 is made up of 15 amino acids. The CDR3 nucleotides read TGCAGTGCTAGATTGCCGCTAGCGGGAGTGTCTGAGCAGTTCTTC. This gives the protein CSARLPLAGVSEQFF.

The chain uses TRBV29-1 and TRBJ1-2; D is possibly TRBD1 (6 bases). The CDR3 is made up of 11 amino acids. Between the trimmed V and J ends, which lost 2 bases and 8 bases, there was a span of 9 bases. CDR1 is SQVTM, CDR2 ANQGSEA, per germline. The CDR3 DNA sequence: TGCAGCGTTGAACGGACAGTCGGCTACACCTTC. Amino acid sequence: CSVERTVGYTF.

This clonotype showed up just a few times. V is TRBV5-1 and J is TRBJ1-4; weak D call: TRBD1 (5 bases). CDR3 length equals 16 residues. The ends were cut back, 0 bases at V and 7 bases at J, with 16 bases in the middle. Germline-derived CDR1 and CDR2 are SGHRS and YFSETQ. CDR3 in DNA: TGCGCCAGCAGCTTGGCCCCAGCCGGGGGGACTGAAAAACTGTTTTTT. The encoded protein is CASSLAPAGGTEKLFF.